In this sample, the clone carrying this TCR beta chain turned up a few times. V was clipped by 10 bases and J by 5 bases; unmatched bases: 10. Germline V gives CDR1 MNHEY, CDR2 SVGAGI. The CDR3 consists of 13 residues. In the original analysis: Reference gene primer amplification yielded estimated nucleated cell counts. The table came from immunoSEQ multiplex PCR; TCRdb's copy has only in-frame clones and leaves some out. The DNA was the basis for D and trimming; V, J and clone size are from that table. The sample holds about 220,000 clones, roughly 87% seen once. Assignments of participants to cohorts depended upon their own reported clinical history. The data are from a study of blood T cell repertoires in COVID-19.

The chain carries TRBV6-5 and TRBJ1-2; 7 positions match TRBD1. Material for sequencing was PBMCs or T cells enriched from blood (not recorded which). The origin of this receptor is a woman aged 30 to 39 with acute COVID-19. For the CDR3, the DNA is TGTGCCACCGGGCCGAGGGGGCTTTATGGCTACACCTTC. Translation: CATGPRGLYGYTF.